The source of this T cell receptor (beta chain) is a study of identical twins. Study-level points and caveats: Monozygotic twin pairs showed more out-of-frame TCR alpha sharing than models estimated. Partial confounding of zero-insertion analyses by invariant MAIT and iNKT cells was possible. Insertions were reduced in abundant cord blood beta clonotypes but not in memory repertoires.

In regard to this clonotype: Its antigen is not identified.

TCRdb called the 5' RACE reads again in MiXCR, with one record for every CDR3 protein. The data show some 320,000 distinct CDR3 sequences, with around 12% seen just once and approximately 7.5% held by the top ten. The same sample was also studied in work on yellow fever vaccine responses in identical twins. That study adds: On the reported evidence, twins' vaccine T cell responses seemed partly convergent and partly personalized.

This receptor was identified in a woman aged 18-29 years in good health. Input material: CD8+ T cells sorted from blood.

CDR3 bases: TGTGCCAGCTCCGAGGGAGCGGCCCTCTCCTACAATGAGCAGTTCTTC. Its protein product is CASSEGAALSYNEQFF. This chain links TRBV18 with TRBJ2-1; tentative D call: TRBD2 (5 bases). Between the trimmed V and J ends, which lost 6 bases and 0 bases, there was a span of 15 bases. CDR1 KGHSH and CDR2 LQKENI come from the germline V gene. The CDR3 sequence is 16 residues long.